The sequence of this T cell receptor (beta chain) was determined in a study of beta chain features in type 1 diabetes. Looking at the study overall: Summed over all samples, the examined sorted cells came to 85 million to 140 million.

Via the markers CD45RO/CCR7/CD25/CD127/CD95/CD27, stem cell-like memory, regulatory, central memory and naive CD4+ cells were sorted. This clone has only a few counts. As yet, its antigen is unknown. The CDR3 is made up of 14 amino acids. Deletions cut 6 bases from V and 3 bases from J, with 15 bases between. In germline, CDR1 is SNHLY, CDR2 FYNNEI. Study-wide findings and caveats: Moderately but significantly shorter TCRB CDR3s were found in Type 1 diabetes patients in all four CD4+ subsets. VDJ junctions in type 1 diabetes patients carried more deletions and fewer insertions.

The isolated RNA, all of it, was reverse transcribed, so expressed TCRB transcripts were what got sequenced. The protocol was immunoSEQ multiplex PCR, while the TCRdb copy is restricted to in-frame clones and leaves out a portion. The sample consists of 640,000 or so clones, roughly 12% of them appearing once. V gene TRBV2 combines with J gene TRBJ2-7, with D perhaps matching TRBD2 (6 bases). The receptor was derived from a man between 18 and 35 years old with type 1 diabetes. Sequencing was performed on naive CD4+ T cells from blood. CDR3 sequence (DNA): TGTGCCAGCAGGTCCGCGGGGACCTACTACGAGCAGTACTTC. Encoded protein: CASRSAGTYYEQYF.